The entry below describes one T cell receptor (beta chain). Its antigen is not yet known. No much larger clone exists at a distance of one base, and base qualities are not known. The sample comes from a study of CD8 T cells in ankylosing spondylitis (dated by TCRdb to between 2016 and 2019). General notes on the study: The study set out to find disease-linked TCR variants by profiling T cell receptor beta repertoires in ankylosing spondylitis patients and healthy donors. The full study cohort was made up of 25 ankylosing spondylitis patients and fewer than 120 healthy donors. Peripheral blood samples were taken, and synovial fluid was additionally collected from ankylosing spondylitis patients. Broader findings and caveats from the paper: Blood from ankylosing spondylitis patients appeared to be characterized by a TCR beta motif composed of eight or nine highly homologous amino acid variants. The disease-linked clones were reported to be significantly enriched in matched synovial fluid samples from ankylosing spondylitis patients. Some of the motif variants had been reported before in the synovial fluid and blood of reactive arthritis patients, a finding that suggests common disease-initiation mechanisms. The disease-linked clones showed a CD8+ phenotype and occurred at relatively low frequencies in peripheral blood.

For sequencing, an Illumina HiSeq 2500 was employed. Quantitative 5'-RACE with molecular barcodes was the method used to prepare the TCR beta libraries. As for the authors' bioinformatics: A new computational method based on a probabilistic model of VDJ rearrangement was used to identify disease-linked TCR variants. TCRdb trimmed public reads at Q25 via fastp, called clones via MiXCR and kept in-frame beta chains. One record per CDR3 amino acid sequence lists the most common genes and DNA. TCRdb's processing, not the authors' own work, is the source of the V and J calls. The sample table lists fewer than 650,000 distinct CDR3 sequences, approximately 12% of them with a count of one. Almost 7% of the sample rests with the top ten. The germline V gene yields MGHDK for CDR1 and SYGVNS for CDR2. The CDR3 covers 15 residues, taking in both the cysteine and the phenylalanine. Only the CDR3 DNA is retained, 45 bases long and in frame from the first base. Between the V and J ends, shortened by 1 base and 1 base respectively, the junction contains 5 bases.

The sequence was obtained from a male donor with ankylosing spondylitis. The chain couples TRBV25-1 to TRBJ2-6, with the D gene call left open. The sequenced sample was blood, either unsorted or a sorted T cell fraction (not recorded which). The nucleotide sequence reads TGTGCCAGCAGTGAATCTGGGTCTGGGGCCAACGTCCTGACTTTC. Its protein reads: CASSESGSGANVLTF.